This T cell receptor beta chain was recovered during a study of T cell responses to AZD1222 COVID-19 vaccine. Study overall: Investigators merged groups given second doses at roughly 4 or roughly 12 weeks.

To note about this clone: The antigen is undetermined.

Study-wide findings and caveats: All repertoire sampling was performed exclusively after the peak T cell response. It should be noted that donors were predominantly white British and more often female, and clonal diversity was possibly underestimated.

Profiling relied on immunoSEQ multiplex PCR, and the TCRdb table lists in-frame clones only, not all of them. Among about 100,000 clones listed, approximately 81% were seen once. This CDR3 has 15 residues. Germline V gene sequence: CDR1 SGHVS, CDR2 FQNEAQ. Trimming took off 6 bases at V and 0 bases at J, with 14 bases between the two ends. The sequence derives from an adult in good health. The chain has TRBV7-8 and TRBJ1-2; no firm D call. The sequencing here drew on peripheral blood, taken on day 0 of AZD1222 vaccination. CDR3 residues: CASSDKGRSNYGYTF. The CDR3 bases are TGTGCCAGCAGTGATAAAGGTCGGTCTAACTATGGCTACACCTTC.